Listed here are 2 T cell receptor beta chains from one sample, sequenced in a study of a mutant IDH1 vaccine in newly diagnosed glioma. These receptors' antigens are unknown. Sequencing was performed with immunoSEQ multiplex PCR; in TCRdb, only in-frame clones are kept and a portion is missing. The sample lists about 130,000 clones, around four fifths occurring once. Time point described: week 11, during vaccination. Topical imiquimod accompanied each vaccine dose, which consisted of 300 ug of mutant IDH1 20-mer peptide. Specimen: PBMCs, collected from a glioma patient whose treatment included an IDH1 peptide vaccine. The receptors originated from a man between 35 and 55 years old with glioma.

The rearrangement uses TRBV9 and TRBJ2-2; unclear D gene. Between the trimmed V and J ends, which lost 4 bases and 5 bases, there was a span of 6 bases. Germline values: CDR1 SGDLS, CDR2 YYNGEE. The CDR3 contains 12 residues. The CDR3 region is CASSSLTGELFF. In nucleotides, the CDR3 is TGTGCCAGCAGCTCTTTGACCGGGGAGCTGTTTTTT. Full variable domain (missing parts from reference TRBV9 and TRBJ2-2): DSGVTQTPKHLITATGQRVTLRCSPRSGDLSVYWYQQSLDQGLQFLIQYYNGEERAKGNILERFSAQQFPDLHSELNLSSLELGDSALYFCASSSLTGELFFGEGSRLTVL.

The CDR3 sequence is CASSPLAGGGYTF. The CDR3 DNA reads as TGTGCCAGCTCACCACTGGCAGGGGGTGGCTACACCTTC. The V and J genes are TRBV18 and TRBJ1-2, with TRBD1 matching over 7 bases. V shed 1 base, J shed 7 bases, and the junction held 3 bases outside the gene matches. Germline loops: CDR1 KGHSH, CDR2 LQKENI. The CDR3 has 13 amino acids.